This T cell receptor beta chain was recorded in a study of CD8+ T cells in alopecia areata. Notes on the study in general: Normal scalp had lower clonality than lesional scalp, with alopecia totalis/universalis lesions showing this most strongly.

Of note for this clone: The target antigen is unknown.

Sequencing templates came from extracted RNA that was reverse transcribed into cDNA. Profiling relied on immunoSEQ multiplex PCR, and the TCRdb table lists in-frame clones only, not all of them. The sample includes 170,000 or so clones, 50% to 75% of them seen just once. Deletions cut 5 bases from V and 3 bases from J, with 10 bases between. Germline lookup yields CDR1 SEHNR and CDR2 FQNEAQ (reference sequence). The length of the CDR3 is 13 residues. This chain connects TRBV7-9 to TRBJ1-2; no reliable D call. Sample: CD4+ T cells sorted from blood, taken at week 0. This receptor was taken from a human donor with alopecia areata. The chain's CDR3 is CASSHKDHYGYTF. The CDR3 DNA is TGTGCCAGCAGCCACAAGGACCACTATGGCTACACCTTC.